This T cell receptor beta chain was found in a study of identical twins (dated by TCRdb to 2016 to 2018). About the full investigation: TCR alpha and beta repertoires from monozygotic twins, unrelated adults of various ages and cord blood were deep-sequenced to test whether fetal clonotypes persist. To rule out contamination, replicate twin experiments were performed at different times with different library preparation protocols.

The protocol used for the library was 5' RACE. Sequencing was performed on an Illumina HiSeq 2000. A universal primer binding site was added through template switching, and the final cDNA carried a unique molecular identifier so that TCR cDNA molecules could be counted accurately. First-strand cDNA for TCR alpha and beta chains was synthesized from specific primers in the conserved constant-segment region. To control for contamination, every cDNA library carried two barcodes: a SMART-Mk sample barcode plus Illumina barcodes. TruSeq adapter sequences and Illumina sample barcodes were added in two successive PCR steps. The Illumina HiSeq platform was used with custom primers to sequence TCR alpha and beta cDNA libraries. The study's processing was this. MiGEC was used to process raw reads and extract unique molecular identifiers, and MiXCR was used to find CDR3 positions. Recombination models were inferred per individual with the repgenHMM and IGoR tools using an EM algorithm. Shared clonotypes were analyzed with the tcR package in R, and sharing was normalized by the product of cloneset sizes. To study raw recombination without the effects of thymic and clonal selection, out-of-frame nonproductive sequences were analyzed. Using fastp trimming at Q25 and MiXCR clonotype assembly, TCRdb reanalyzed the public sequencing data and kept in-frame beta chains. Every entry covers one CDR3 protein and lists the most common genes and DNA from its rows. The authors' filters were not applied to this entry. Present in this sample are under 250,000 distinct CDR3 sequences, 7.5% of which were seen just once. Jointly, the top ten make up about 2% of the sample.

The germline V gene specifies MNHNS as CDR1 and SASEGT as CDR2. Here V drops 4 bases and J drops 5 bases, and the junction holds 0 bases not matched to any gene. CDR3 length: 13 amino acids, cysteine to phenylalanine. The kept DNA is CDR3 alone, 39 bases in frame from the first base. The sample holds a few counts of this clonotype. No antigen is known for it. No qualities accompany the bases; no much larger clone lies one base away. Only healthy Caucasian donors were included. The twin cohort comprised three pairs of female monozygotic twins, all aged about 18 to 29 years. Miltenyi CD45RO+ enrichment and human naive T-cell isolation kits were used to isolate memory (CD45RO+) and naive T cells from PBMC. Study-wide findings and limitations: Because the same donors could not be followed over many years, the conclusions relied on cross-sectional statistical analysis. Invariant T cells such as MAIT and iNKT could partly confound zero-insertion analyses, although diverse VJ usage argued against such confounding for most clonotypes. Out-of-frame TCR alpha sequences shared between twins showed an excess of low generation-probability sequences compared with coincidental sharing between unrelated individuals. In monozygotic twins, out-of-frame TCR alpha sharing was systematically underestimated by recombination models, although the models agreed with sharing between unrelated individuals. Fewer insertions were carried by abundant cord blood beta clonotypes; a weaker similar trend was observed in young adult naive repertoires, while no such trend was observed in memory repertoires. In beta out-of-frame sequences, excess twin sharing was weaker, because having fewer shared sequences lowered the signal-to-noise ratio.

This sample was shared with a second study, whose subject was yellow fever vaccine responses in identical twins. As that second study puts it: According to the authors, the vaccine-induced T cell response in identical twins seemed to be partly convergent and partly specific to each individual. Focusing on identical twins, the study followed the T cell clones that responded to the vaccine, and did so with precision.

This TCR was sampled from a woman aged 18-29 years in good health. This chain is built from TRBV6-1 and TRBJ2-3; TRBD2 lines up with 10 middle nucleotides. What was sequenced was memory (CD45RO+) T cells sorted from blood. The cell subset or site label for this specimen denotes: CD45RO+ enriched T cells. This receptor carries the CDR3 CASSGTSGDTQYF. DNA sequence: TGTGCCAGCAGTGGGACTAGCGGAGATACGCAGTATTTT.